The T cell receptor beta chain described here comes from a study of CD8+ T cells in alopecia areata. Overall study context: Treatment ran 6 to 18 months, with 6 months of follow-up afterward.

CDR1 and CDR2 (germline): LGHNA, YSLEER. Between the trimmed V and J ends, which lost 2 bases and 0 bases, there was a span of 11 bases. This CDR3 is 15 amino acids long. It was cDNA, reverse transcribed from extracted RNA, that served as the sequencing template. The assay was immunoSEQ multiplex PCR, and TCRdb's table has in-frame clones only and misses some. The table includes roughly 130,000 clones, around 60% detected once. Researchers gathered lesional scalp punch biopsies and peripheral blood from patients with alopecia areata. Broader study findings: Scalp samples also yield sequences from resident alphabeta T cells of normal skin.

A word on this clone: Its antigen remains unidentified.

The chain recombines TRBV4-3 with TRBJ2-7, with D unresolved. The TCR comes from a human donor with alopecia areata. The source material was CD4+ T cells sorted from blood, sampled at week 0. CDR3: CASSQSRISSYEQYF. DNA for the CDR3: TGCGCCAGCAGCCAAAGCAGGATCAGCTCCTACGAGCAGTACTTC.